These 25 T cell receptor beta chains originate from one sample sequenced in a study of chemoradiotherapy in HPV16-positive cancers. The assay was immunoSEQ multiplex PCR, and TCRdb's table has in-frame clones only and misses some. Counted here are some 14,000 clones, approximately 90% occurring once; the ten biggest clones make up around 2.8%. This sample comprised blood, obtained from a patient who underwent chemoradiotherapy. These receptors all stem from a human donor with HPV-associated anogenital cancer.

In this sample, this clone turned up once. The rearrangement links TRBV7-9 to TRBJ2-2; no reliable D call. This CDR3 has 15 residues. V was trimmed by 7 bases and J by 2 bases, leaving 14 bases between them. Germline CDR1 is SEHNR and CDR2 is FQNEAQ (reference sequence). The CDR3 loop reads CASTLKRVNTGELFF. CDR3 nucleotide sequence: TGTGCCAGCACCTTGAAAAGGGTTAACACCGGGGAGCTGTTTTTT.

The chain combines TRBV21-1 with TRBJ2-2; the table's D call TRBD2 went unverified against the DNA. TRBV21-1 corresponds to a pseudogene. This CDR3 spans 15 amino acids. The CDR3: CASSKRAGGTGELFF. The CDR3 DNA sequence: TGTGCCAGCAGCAAAAGGGCGGGTGGCACCGGGGAGCTGTTTTTT.

This sequence joins TRBV5-6 and TRBJ2-3, with a tentative D call TRBD2 (5 bases). CDR1 and CDR2 from the germline V gene are SGHDT and YYEEEE. V lost 4 bases and J 0 bases, leaving 15 bases between the germline ends. This CDR3 contains 16 residues. The CDR3 region has the DNA TGTGCCAGCAGCAACCTCCTCGGACTTAGCACAGATACGCAGTATTTT. It codes for CASSNLLGLSTDTQYF.

The CDR3 DNA follows: TGTGCCAGCAGTGACCGGTGGGGCACTGAAGCTTTCTTT. Protein product: CASSDRWGTEAFF. The chain links TRBV6-1 to TRBJ1-1; D remains ambiguous. Germline CDR1 MNHNS, CDR2 SASEGT. Trimming removed 3 bases at V and 4 bases at J, with 9 bases between. CDR3 size: 13 residues.

The CDR3 region has the DNA TGTGCCAGCAGCTGGACAGGGATGAACACTGAAGCTTTCTTT. Encoded protein: CASSWTGMNTEAFF. This rearrangement joins TRBV27 to TRBJ1-1; TRBD1 matches 8 bases. J gave up 0 bases and V 6 bases, and 3 bases lay outside the gene matches. Germline values: CDR1 MNHEY, CDR2 SMNVEV (reference sequence). This CDR3 contains 14 residues.

This chain links TRBV27 with TRBJ2-1; the match to TRBD2 covers 12 bases. The junction had 6 bases not matched to a gene; V was cut back by 5 bases and J by 13 bases. Germline V gives CDR1 MNHEY, CDR2 SMNVEV (reference sequence). The CDR3 consists of 13 residues. The CDR3 nucleotides are TGTGCCAGCAGTGCCGGACTAGCGGGGTTTCAGTTCTTC. It codes for CASSAGLAGFQFF.

The chain recombines TRBV2 with TRBJ1-2; TRBD1 is a possible D gene (6 bases). CDR3 length: 12 amino acids. Germline values: CDR1 SNHLY, CDR2 FYNNEI. With 4 bases removed from V and 7 bases from J, the gap between germline ends came to 10 bases. The DNA for the CDR3 is TGTGCCAGCAGTGTTGGGGGGGCTGGCTACACCTTC. Translating gives CASSVGGAGYTF.

V and J are TRBV19 and TRBJ1-5; perhaps TRBD1 as D (6 bases). The CDR3 spans 15 residues. The germline V gene has CDR1 LNHDA and CDR2 SQIVND (reference sequence). The V and J ends lost 6 bases and 1 base respectively, with 13 bases between them. Written as DNA, the CDR3 is TGTGCCAGTAGGGGGGGGGCGTCAAGCAATCAGCCCCAGCATTTT. Encoded protein: CASRGGASSNQPQHF.

The gene calls are TRBV5-1 and TRBJ2-3; D tentatively fits TRBD1 or TRBD2 (5 bases each). The V end was cut by 1 base, the J end by 2 bases, with 17 bases between. CDR3 length equals 17 residues. Germline-derived CDR1 and CDR2 are SGHRS and YFSETQ. The DNA of the CDR3 is TGCGCCAGCAGCTTGATGAGAGGGGCTGGATTCACAGATACGCAGTATTTT. The encoded protein is CASSLMRGAGFTDTQYF.

The chain is built from TRBV6-5 and TRBJ1-1; D might be TRBD1 (5 bases). This CDR3 is 16 amino acids long. The ends were cut back, 0 bases at V and 7 bases at J, with 18 bases in the middle. Germline assignment: CDR1 MNHEY and CDR2 SVGAGI. DNA of the CDR3: TGTGCCAGCAGTTACTCACGGTCGCAGGGAAGGTTTGAAGCTTTCTTT. Protein: CASSYSRSQGRFEAFF.

This chain connects TRBV5-1 to TRBJ1-5; 8 bases are a match to TRBD1. CDR1 is SGHRS, CDR2 YFSETQ, per germline. The V and J ends lost 0 bases and 1 base, in that order; junction bases with no gene match: 18. The CDR3 totals 21 residues. CDR3 sequence reads: CASSLAKWRPGGFLSNQPQHF. DNA of the CDR3: TGCGCCAGCAGCTTGGCTAAATGGAGGCCAGGGGGCTTTTTAAGCAATCAGCCCCAGCATTTT.

The genes are TRBV7-2 and TRBJ2-5; 9 nucleotides agree with TRBD1. Near its end, the DNA agrees better with TRBJ2-7, so the J call may be wrong. The CDR3 covers 16 residues. CDR1 and CDR2 from the germline V gene are SGHTA and FQGNSA. In DNA, the CDR3 is TGTGCCAGCAGCTTAGCGAGGGGGACAGGGTACCACGAGCAGTACTTC. As protein: CASSLARGTGYHEQYF.

This chain joins TRBV30 and TRBJ2-6, with TRBD2 identical over 14 bases. Germline lookup yields CDR1 GTSNPN and CDR2 SVGIG (reference sequence). There are 22 residues in the CDR3. J lost 3 bases, V lost 2 bases, and 18 bases had no gene match. The CDR3 is CAWSSEPGTSGGLYRGANVLTF. CDR3 DNA sequence: TGTGCCTGGAGTTCGGAGCCCGGGACTAGCGGGGGTTTATATCGTGGGGCCAACGTCCTGACTTTC.

The chain recombines TRBV19 with TRBJ2-5; 9 nucleotides match TRBD2. V lost 5 bases, J lost 1 base, and 5 bases stayed unmatched. The germline V gene encodes CDR1 LNHDA and CDR2 SQIVND (reference sequence). The CDR3 contains 15 residues. CDR3 residues: CASSHRTSAQETQYF. CDR3 DNA sequence: TGTGCCAGTAGTCATAGGACTAGCGCCCAAGAGACCCAGTACTTC.

The genes are TRBV5-1 and TRBJ1-1; no clear D. V shed 6 bases and J shed 0 bases, with 12 bases lying between them. Germline CDR1 and CDR2: SGHRS and YFSETQ. The CDR3 is 14 amino acids. CDR3 nucleotides: TGCGCCAGCACCAAAGACTTACTGAACACTGAAGCTTTCTTT. This encodes CASTKDLLNTEAFF.

The chain is built from TRBV4-1 and TRBJ1-2, with D possibly TRBD1 on 6 matching bases. V was trimmed by 1 base and J by 1 base, leaving 19 bases between them. The germline CDR1 and CDR2 sequences are MGHRA and YSYEKL. The CDR3 has 18 residues. The DNA of the CDR3 is TGCGCCAGCAGCCAAGTTAGGTGGCGGGGGGCTCTTAACTATGGCTACACCTTC. Amino acids: CASSQVRWRGALNYGYTF.

The V gene is TRBV11-3, the J gene TRBJ1-2, with 10 nucleotides matching TRBD1. Trimming removed 4 bases from V and 6 bases from J; junction bases left unmatched: 5. Germline V gene lookup returns CDR1 SGHNT and CDR2 YENEEA. The CDR3 has 14 residues. This CDR3 is CASSSGQGIDGYTF. The CDR3 nucleotides are TGTGCCAGCAGCTCGGGACAGGGGATAGATGGCTACACCTTC.

This chain connects TRBV11-2 to TRBJ1-1; the D gene is possibly TRBD1 (5 bases). V dropped 5 bases and J dropped 10 bases, with 17 bases sitting between them. Per the germline V gene, CDR1 is SGHAT and CDR2 is FQNNGV. The CDR3 extends over 13 amino acids. The CDR3 spells CASSPTWGGRAFF. In nucleotides, the CDR3 is TGTGCCAGCAGCCCGACCTGGGGGGGGAGAGCTTTCTTT.

The J gene is TRBJ2-7, the V gene TRBV27; D is unresolved. The CDR3 length is 13 residues. V was cut by 2 bases and J by 1 base, with 6 bases left in between. From germline, CDR1 is MNHEY and CDR2 SMNVEV (reference sequence). CDR3 sequence (DNA): TGTGCCAGCAGTTTACCCGGATCCTACGAGCAGTACTTC. It is translated as CASSLPGSYEQYF.

The chain combines TRBV2 with TRBJ2-7; D call uncertain. V lost 4 bases and J 4 bases, leaving 5 bases between the germline ends. This CDR3 is 11 amino acids long. Germline values: CDR1 SNHLY, CDR2 FYNNEI. The CDR3 here is CASSAQYEQYF. The CDR3 bases are TGTGCCAGCAGTGCCCAGTACGAGCAGTACTTC.

This chain uses TRBV2 with TRBJ2-7, with TRBD1 matching 7 bases. The CDR3 contains 14 residues. Per germline, CDR1 SNHLY and CDR2 FYNNEI. With V trimmed by 6 bases and J by 3 bases, 8 bases remained unmatched. Here the CDR3 reads CASSDDRVDYEQYF. The CDR3 region has the DNA TGTGCCAGCAGCGACGACAGGGTTGACTACGAGCAGTACTTC.

This chain uses TRBV6-1 with TRBJ1-1, with D unresolved. Deletions cut 3 bases from V and 1 base from J, with 9 bases between. In germline, CDR1 is MNHNS, CDR2 SASEGT. This CDR3 comprises 14 residues. CDR3 region: CASSDRLTNTEAFF. CDR3 nucleotides: TGTGCCAGCAGTGACCGGTTGACGAACACTGAAGCTTTCTTT.

The rearrangement joins TRBV19 to TRBJ2-5; D is perhaps TRBD1 or TRBD2 (5 bases each). The CDR3 sequence is 14 residues long. V shed 2 bases and J shed 6 bases, with 13 bases lying between them. Germline CDR1 reads LNHDA; CDR2 reads SQIVND (reference sequence). The DNA of the CDR3 is TGTGCCAGTAGTATACGGGGCAGTATCAAGACCCAGTACTTC. This gives the protein CASSIRGSIKTQYF.

The CDR3 DNA sequence: TGTGCCAGCAGCCAACAGGGGGCGAACTACGAGCAGTACTTC. Encoded protein: CASSQQGANYEQYF. V and J are TRBV27 and TRBJ2-7; the match to TRBD1 covers 9 bases. The length of the CDR3 is 14 residues. Germline assignment: CDR1 MNHEY and CDR2 SMNVEV (reference sequence). With 6 bases clipped from V and 3 bases from J, the junction kept 6 bases outside the gene matches.

The rearrangement joins TRBV9 to TRBJ1-1, with 7 nucleotides matching TRBD1. CDR3 size: 14 residues. The germline CDR1 and CDR2 sequences are SGDLS and YYNGEE. J was trimmed by 1 base and V by 6 bases; bases with no gene match: 6. As DNA, the CDR3 is TGTGCCAGCAATACGGGACAGCAGAACACTGAAGCTTTCTTT. Translated, it gives CASNTGQQNTEAFF.